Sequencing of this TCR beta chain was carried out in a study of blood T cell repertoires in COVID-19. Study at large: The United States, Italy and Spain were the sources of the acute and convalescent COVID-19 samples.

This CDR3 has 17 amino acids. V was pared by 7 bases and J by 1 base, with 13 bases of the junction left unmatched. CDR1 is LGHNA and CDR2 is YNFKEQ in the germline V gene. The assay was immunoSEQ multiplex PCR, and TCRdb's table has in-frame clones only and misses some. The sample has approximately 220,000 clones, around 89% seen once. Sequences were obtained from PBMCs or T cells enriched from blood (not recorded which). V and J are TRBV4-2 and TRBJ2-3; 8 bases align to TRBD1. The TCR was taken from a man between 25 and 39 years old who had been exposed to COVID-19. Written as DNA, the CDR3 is TGTGCCAGCACCGAAGCCGGGGCAGGGGGCGGCACAGATACGCAGTATTTT. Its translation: CASTEAGAGGGTDTQYF.